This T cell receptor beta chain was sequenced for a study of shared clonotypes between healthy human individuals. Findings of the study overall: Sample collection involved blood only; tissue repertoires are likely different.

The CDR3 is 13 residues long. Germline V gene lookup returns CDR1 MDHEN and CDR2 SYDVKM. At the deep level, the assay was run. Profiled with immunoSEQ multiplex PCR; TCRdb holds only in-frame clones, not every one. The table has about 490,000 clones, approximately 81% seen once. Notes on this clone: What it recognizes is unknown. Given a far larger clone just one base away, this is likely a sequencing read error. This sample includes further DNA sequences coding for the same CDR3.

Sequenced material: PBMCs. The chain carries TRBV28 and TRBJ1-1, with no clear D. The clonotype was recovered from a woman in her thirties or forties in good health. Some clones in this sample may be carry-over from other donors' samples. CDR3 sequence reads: CASSLLRNTEAFF. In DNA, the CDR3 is TGTGCAAGCAGTTTATTAAGAAACACTGAAGCTTTCTTT. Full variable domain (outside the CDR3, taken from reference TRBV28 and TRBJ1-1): DVKVTQSSRYLVKRTGEKVFLECVQDMDHENMFWYRQDPGLGLRLIYFSYDVKMKEKGDIPEGYSVSREKKERFSLILESASTNQTSMYLCASSLLRNTEAFFGQGTRLTVV.